This note documents a single T cell receptor beta chain sequence. Its antigen specificity is not known. No qualities accompany the bases; no much larger clone lies one base away. This sample stems from a study of OX40 agonist ivuxolimab in advanced cancers. Background on the whole study: Ivuxolimab was a fully human IgG2 agonistic monoclonal antibody targeting the costimulatory receptor OX40 (CD134). A male proportion of almost 85% and a mean age of about 60 years, ranging from about 20 to 80, were recorded for the dose-escalation cohort. Of the roughly 54 patients in dose escalation, about 19 had hepatocellular carcinoma, some 15 had melanoma, 9 had renal cell carcinoma and 9 had head and neck cancer. Partial responses were achieved by three dose-escalation patients, of whom one had hepatocellular carcinoma and two had cutaneous melanoma. The monotherapy dose-escalation portion (N ≈ 57 patients) of the phase I ivuxolimab trial is reported in the paper. Prior anti-PD-1, anti-PD-L1 or anti-CTLA-4 therapy was permitted, and roughly two fifths of dose-escalation patients had received checkpoint inhibitors. Intravenous ivuxolimab was administered to patients every 2 weeks at six dose levels: 0.01, 0.1, 0.3, 1.5, 3 and 10 mg/kg. Peripheral TCRbeta sequencing aimed to test whether ivuxolimab altered TCR sequence diversity and caused clonal T-cell expansion. Broad study findings and their caveats: Which antigens the clonally expanded peripheral T cells were specific for was not determined. In partial responders in the 0.1-3.0 mg/kg groups, normalized peripheral clonal expansion was found to be among the lowest, especially among CD8+ T cells. At doses of 0.1 to 3.0 mg/kg, clonal expansion of both CD4+ and CD8+ blood T cells was observed from baseline to week 6. Low levels of normalized T-cell clonal expansion were also seen in some patients who did not respond. After ivuxolimab, more expanded clones were found on average in CD8+ T cells than in CD4+ T cells.

Here V drops 4 bases and J drops 7 bases, and the junction holds 6 bases not matched to any gene. CDR1 and CDR2 (SGHTA, FQGNSA) derive from the germline V gene. Counted from cysteine to phenylalanine, this CDR3 has 15 amino acids. This entry keeps only the CDR3 DNA: 45 bases, framed from base 1. The trial excluded patients who had a history of autoimmune disease or were on systemic immunosuppression. Peripheral blood for TCR sequencing was drawn from every dose cohort at baseline, at cycle 4 day 1 and at cycle 7 day 1. Samples were obtained from an open-label, multicenter, first-in-human phase I dose-escalation trial of ivuxolimab. Adults with locally advanced or metastatic melanoma, renal cell carcinoma, hepatocellular carcinoma or head and neck squamous cell carcinoma were enrolled in the trial. CD4+ and CD8+ T cells were sorted separately from peripheral blood before TCR sequencing. To sequence the TCRbeta CDR3 region, genomic DNA was isolated from the sorted cells. The immunoSEQ Assay was used for sequencing of TCRbeta CDR3 regions. Imported from immuneACCESS, the table was reduced by TCRdb to in-frame sequences with V and J called. These copies leave out some clones; in studies compared against another copy, an unresolved V gene accounts for under half, and the cause of the remainder is not known. A total of about 75,000 clones appear in this sample, about 92% of them only once. The top ten constitute about 0.4% of the sample.

This material consisted of CD4+ or CD8+ T cells sorted from blood, taken in a trial of the OX40 agonist ivuxolimab. This sequence uses TRBV7-2 and TRBJ2-2; 10 nucleotides in the junction match TRBD1. This TCR was recovered from an adult with an advanced solid tumor such as melanoma, head and neck, liver or kidney cancer. The CDR3 protein sequence reads: CASSSRGQGSGELFF. The sequenced DNA is TGTGCCAGCAGCTCTAGGGGACAGGGGAGCGGGGAGCTGTTTTTT. With the portions outside the CDR3 filled from the reference TRBV7-2 and TRBJ2-2 genes, the complete variable region becomes GAGVSQSPSNKVTEKGKDVELRCDPISGHTALYWYRQSLGQGLEFLIYFQGNSAPDKSGLPSDRFSAERTGGSVSTLTIQRTQQEDSAVYLCASSSRGQGSGELFFGEGSRLTVL.